Presented here are 7 T cell receptor beta chains from one specimen sequenced in a study of blood T cells in healthy people across ages. A second PCR, run for 7 to 11 cycles, used a sample-barcoded 5' primer plus a J-beta primer mix. Via MiXCR, TCRdb re-called the 5' RACE reads, giving one row per CDR3 protein. The sample yields around 2 million distinct CDR3 sequences, 39% seen once. Sample: blood. The source is a human donor in good health.

Only a few counts were recorded for this clonotype. V and J are TRBV2 and TRBJ2-3; D is unclear. The CDR3 length is 11 residues. CDR1 is SNHLY and CDR2 is FYNNEI in the germline V gene. V was shortened by 4 bases and J by 7 bases, with 6 bases between the two germline ends. The CDR3 protein is CASSAEYTQYF. DNA for the CDR3: TGTGCCAGCAGTGCCGAATATACGCAGTATTTT.

The sample holds a few counts of this clonotype. The chain recombines TRBV5-1 with TRBJ2-5; 8 bases are shared with TRBD2. Per germline, CDR1 SGHRS and CDR2 YFSETQ. The length of the CDR3 is 16 residues. V dropped 5 bases and J dropped 11; count of bases not matched to a gene: 20. DNA of the CDR3: TGCGCCAGCAGGAAGGTAGCGGGGTCCGCCTCCTACAAGCAGTACTTC. It specifies CASRKVAGSASYKQYF.

This clonotype was observed a few times. The V call is TRBV6-5, the J call TRBJ2-3, with TRBD1 as a possible D gene (6 bases). The CDR3 runs 13 residues. CDR1 is MNHEY, CDR2 SVGAGI, per germline. The V and J ends lost 7 bases and 5 bases respectively, with 13 bases between them. The CDR3 coding sequence is TGTGCCAGCACCCGTTCAGGGGTAGATACGCAGTATTTT. This translates into CASTRSGVDTQYF.

V is TRBV12-3 or TRBV12-4 and J is TRBJ2-3; unclear D gene. The germline V and J ends were trimmed by 5 bases and 1 base, with 10 bases remaining between them. The CDR3 extends over 14 amino acids. Here the CDR3 DNA reads TGTGCCAGCAGTAACTCCGGCGGCACAGATACGCAGTATTTT. Residues: CASSNSGGTDTQYF.

This chain connects TRBV29-1 to TRBJ1-2, with 11 nucleotides matching TRBD1. V shed 6 bases, J shed 2 bases, and the junction held 14 bases outside the gene matches. The CDR3 sequence is 17 residues long. Germline V gene lookup returns CDR1 SQVTM and CDR2 ANQGSEA. CDR3 sequence (DNA): TGCAGCGTGACTCACGGGGGACAGGGGGTTTCGAACTATGGCTACACCTTC. Its translation is CSVTHGGQGVSNYGYTF. Based on the CDR3 plus reference TRBV29-1 and TRBJ1-2, the full variable domain is SAVISQKPSRDICQRGTSLTIQCQVDSQVTMMFWYRQQPGQSLTLIATANQGSEATYESGFVIDKFPISRPNLTFSTLTVSNMSPEDSSIYLCSVTHGGQGVSNYGYTFGSGTRLTVV.

The chain combines TRBV20-1 with TRBJ2-5, with 10 bases aligning to TRBD2. Germline assignment: CDR1 DFQATT and CDR2 SNEGSKA (reference sequence). The CDR3 consists of 16 residues. The ends lost 1 base at V and 0 bases at J; junction bases unmatched: 5. The DNA of the CDR3 is TGCAGTGCTAGAGCCGTACTAGCGGGGCACCAAGAGACCCAGTACTTC. Translating gives CSARAVLAGHQETQYF.

In this sample, this clonotype turned up many times. This chain connects TRBV6-6 to TRBJ2-4; 7 positions agree with TRBD1. CDR1 MNHNY and CDR2 SVGAGI come from the germline V gene (reference sequence). This CDR3 spans 14 amino acids. The junction had 2 bases not matched to a gene; V was cut back by 5 bases and J by 1 base. CDR3 protein: CASSTDRAKNIQYF. As DNA, the CDR3 is TGTGCCAGCAGTACGGACAGGGCCAAAAACATTCAGTACTTC.